This TCR beta chain was observed in a study of T cell responses to AZD1222 COVID-19 vaccine. Study outcomes and limitations: Reports indicate that nearly half of spike-specific TCRs are directed at unmutated variant regions.

For this clone: Antigen unknown.

The table came from immunoSEQ multiplex PCR; TCRdb's copy has only in-frame clones and leaves some out. Of approximately 140,000 clones in the sample, roughly 90% were seen once. The CDR3 runs to 14 residues. The V gene lost 4 bases and the J gene lost 1 base, with 10 bases spanning the gap. Germline V gene sequence: CDR1 LNHDA, CDR2 SQIVND (reference sequence). J is TRBJ1-2 and V is TRBV19, with D unclear. Specimen: peripheral blood, collected 28 days after the second AZD1222 dose. This TCR was recovered from an adult who received the AZD1222 COVID-19 vaccine. CDR3 bases: TGTGCCAGTAGTAGAGCAGGAGTTAACTATGGCTACACCTTC. This gives the protein CASSRAGVNYGYTF.